This T cell receptor beta chain was found in a study of spatial heterogeneity in lung cancer. Study overall: Mean representation of each unique TCR and UMI combination in the raw reads exceeded nine occurrences.

As concerns this clonotype: This beta chain slipped into a library made for alpha chains as a stray read, so its size is not meaningful.

Indicated time point: sample taken at primary tumor resection. Whole RNA, isolated from tumor, nontumor lung or frozen PBMC, was sequenced without prior sorting. The donors comprised 70 to 85 untreated early-stage non-small cell lung cancer patients. The study tagged each TCR cDNA molecule with a unique molecular identifier. Each CDR3 protein is one row after TCRdb ran MiXCR on the 5' RACE reads. The sample contains approximately 11,000 distinct CDR3 sequences, about 6% of which appear only once. V lost 4 bases and J lost 3; bases outside the gene matches: 6. The CDR3 sequence is 16 residues long. Germline CDR1 is SNHLY and CDR2 is FYNNEI.

This specimen was normal lung tissue next to the tumor, taken at surgery. The V gene is TRBV2, the J gene TRBJ2-7, with 13 bases lining up with TRBD2. The origin of this receptor is a male donor with early-stage non-small cell lung cancer. CDR3: CASSAGLAGRNYEQYF. In nucleotides, the CDR3 is TGTGCCAGCAGTGCGGGACTAGCGGGGCGAAACTACGAGCAGTACTTC.